These 27 T cell receptor beta chains were all obtained from the same sample, sequenced in a study of control samples from healthy donors and cancer patients. TCRdb's copy holds only in-frame clones and misses some; the assay was immunoSEQ multiplex PCR. This table holds about 59,000 clones, 92% found once. Sequenced input: PBMCs. These receptors all come from a man aged 40-50 years with colorectal cancer.

This clone is a singleton in its sample. V and J are TRBV9 and TRBJ2-1; 12 positions agree with TRBD2. Germline V gene data show CDR1 as SGDLS and CDR2 as YYNGEE. V was pared by 0 bases and J by 8 bases, with 3 bases of the junction left unmatched. The CDR3 contains 15 residues. This CDR3 is CASSVVTSGGHEQFF. The CDR3, as DNA: TGTGCCAGCAGCGTAGTGACTAGCGGGGGTCATGAGCAGTTCTTC.

The gene calls are TRBV2 and TRBJ2-2, with TRBD2 matching over 9 bases. This CDR3 has 17 residues. V shed 6 bases, J shed 5 bases, and the junction held 13 bases outside the gene matches. Per the germline V gene, CDR1 is SNHLY and CDR2 is FYNNEI. The CDR3 bases are TGTGCCAGCAGAATCCACGCGGGGGGGCGAGGGACCGGGGAGCTGTTTTTT. Its translation is CASRIHAGGRGTGELFF.

This clone was observed a handful of times. The chain carries TRBV6-5 and TRBJ2-3; weak D call: TRBD1 (7 bases). Trimming took 6 bases from V and 14 from J, leaving 18 bases between them. Germline CDR1 and CDR2: MNHEY and SVGAGI. The CDR3 runs to 12 residues. DNA of the CDR3: TGTGCCAGCAGCGGGACAGCACGGGGACTGTATTTT. It encodes CASSGTARGLYF.

This clone was observed a few times. V usage is TRBV4-1 and J usage is TRBJ1-6; the D gene is possibly TRBD1 (5 bases). The CDR3 length is 19 residues. V shed 4 bases and J shed 0 bases, with 19 bases lying between them. CDR1 and CDR2 (germline): MGHRA, YSYEKL. DNA for the CDR3: TGCGCCAGCAGCCCTGGTGGCGGGAGGGGAAGCTCCTATAATTCACCCCTCCACTTT. This translates into CASSPGGGRGSSYNSPLHF.

A single count supports this clone. V gene TRBV5-1 combines with J gene TRBJ1-1, with unresolved D. V was trimmed by 9 bases and J by 4 bases, leaving 16 bases between them. From germline, CDR1 is SGHRS and CDR2 YFSETQ. The CDR3 is 13 amino acids. The chain's CDR3 is CATSRTVFTEAFF. In nucleotides, the CDR3 is TGCGCCACCTCTAGGACGGTTTTCACTGAAGCTTTCTTT.

The rearrangement uses TRBV29-1 and TRBJ1-1; D may be TRBD1 (5 bases). Trimming removed 6 bases from V and 2 bases from J, with 10 bases in between. The CDR3 covers 12 residues. Looked up from germline, CDR1 is SQVTM and CDR2 is ANQGSEA. The CDR3 spells CSVDRANTEAFF. CDR3 DNA: TGCAGCGTCGACAGAGCAAACACTGAAGCTTTCTTT.

This clone was counted a few times. The V call is TRBV6-5, the J call TRBJ1-5, with unresolved D. The CDR3 has 14 residues. Germline V gene sequence: CDR1 MNHEY, CDR2 SVGAGI. Trimming removed 10 bases at V and 1 base at J, with 14 bases between. CDR3 sequence: CATQSVRSNQPQHF. The DNA of the CDR3 is TGTGCCACCCAGTCCGTTCGGAGCAATCAGCCCCAGCATTTT.

This chain links TRBV27 with TRBJ2-6; D unresolved. Germline CDR1 MNHEY, CDR2 SMNVEV (reference sequence). The CDR3 runs to 17 residues. Trimming pared 3 bases from V and 0 bases from J, leaving 12 bases between. CDR3 sequence: CASSLSTPYSGANVLTF. The CDR3 bases are TGTGCCAGCAGTTTGTCGACCCCATACTCTGGGGCCAACGTCCTGACTTTC.

The J gene is TRBJ2-7, the V gene TRBV6-5, with TRBD1 matching over 10 bases. Germline V gene data show CDR1 as MNHEY and CDR2 as SVGAGI. The CDR3 loop spans 14 amino acids. V shed 2 bases, J shed 6 bases, and the junction held 4 bases outside the gene matches. CDR3: CASSYGQGVGEQYF. CDR3 coding DNA: TGTGCCAGCAGTTACGGACAGGGGGTAGGCGAGCAGTACTTC.

The genes are TRBV12-3 or TRBV12-4 and TRBJ1-1; D remains ambiguous. The CDR3 extends over 12 amino acids. The ends were cut back, 1 base at V and 4 bases at J, with 4 bases in the middle. The CDR3 nucleotides are TGTGCCAGCAGTTTAGAGGGCACTGAAGCTTTCTTT. Translating gives CASSLEGTEAFF.

The rearrangement links TRBV27 to TRBJ1-4, with unresolved D. The CDR3 extends over 14 amino acids. Trimming took 6 bases from V and 0 from J, leaving 8 bases between them. Looked up from germline, CDR1 is MNHEY and CDR2 is SMNVEV (reference sequence). This chain's CDR3 is CASSRGATNEKLFF. As DNA, the CDR3 is TGTGCCAGCAGCCGCGGGGCAACTAATGAAAAACTGTTTTTT.

This chain joins TRBV18 and TRBJ1-4; D is perhaps TRBD1 (6 bases). This CDR3 contains 15 residues. Germline CDR1 and CDR2: KGHSH and LQKENI. V lost 2 bases to trimming and J lost 7 bases, with 14 bases between them. CDR3 in amino acids: CASSPGSQGGEKLFF. CDR3 coding DNA: TGTGCCAGCTCACCAGGGTCCCAAGGGGGTGAAAAACTGTTTTTT.

The CDR3 region is CASGRTGGPSGNTIYF. The DNA for the CDR3 is TGTGCCAGCGGTCGGACAGGGGGGCCCTCTGGAAACACCATATATTTT. V gene TRBV27 combines with J gene TRBJ1-3; 10 nucleotides line up with TRBD1. V was clipped by 8 bases and J by 0 bases; unmatched bases: 7. Looked up from germline, CDR1 is MNHEY and CDR2 is SMNVEV (reference sequence). The CDR3 length is 16 residues.

The V gene is TRBV5-6, the J gene TRBJ2-1; D not certain. V gave up 4 bases and J gave up 1 base, with 9 bases separating them. Germline lookup yields CDR1 SGHDT and CDR2 YYEEEE. This CDR3 spans 14 amino acids. The CDR3 region has the DNA TGTGCCAGCAGCGACGTCCTTTCCTACAATGAGCAGTTCTTC. It translates to CASSDVLSYNEQFF. Together with reference TRBV5-6 and TRBJ2-1, the CDR3 gives the full variable domain: DAGVTQSPTHLIKTRGQQVTLRCSPKSGHDTVSWYQQALGQGPQFIFQYYEEEERQRGNFPDRFSGHQFPNYSSELNVNALLLGDSALYLCASSDVLSYNEQFFGPGTRLTVL.

The V and J genes are TRBV6-2 or TRBV6-3 and TRBJ1-1; 10 nucleotides align to TRBD1. The germline CDR1 and CDR2 sequences are MNHEY and SVGEGT. V was pared by 6 bases and J by 3 bases, with 4 bases of the junction left unmatched. The CDR3 runs 14 residues. DNA for the CDR3: TGTGCCAGCAGCTGGGACAGGGGATACACTGAAGCTTTCTTT. Protein: CASSWDRGYTEAFF.

This rearrangement joins TRBV5-1 to TRBJ2-5; TRBD1 might be the D (5 bases). V lost 2 bases and J 8 bases, leaving 19 bases between the germline ends. The CDR3 is 15 residues long. Germline CDR1 reads SGHRS; CDR2 reads YFSETQ. DNA for the CDR3: TGCGCCAGCAGCTTATCGACGGACACCTTAGGAACCCAGTACTTC. This encodes CASSLSTDTLGTQYF.

CDR3 sequence reads: CASSISISDTTNYGYTF. The CDR3 DNA reads as TGTGCCAGTAGTATATCCATCTCGGATACAACTAACTATGGCTACACCTTC. This chain uses TRBV19 with TRBJ1-2; D unclear. CDR1 is LNHDA and CDR2 is SQIVND in the germline V gene (reference sequence). The CDR3 has 17 residues. V lost 2 bases to trimming and J lost 0 bases, with 16 bases between them.

The rearrangement joins TRBV5-6 to TRBJ2-5; tentatively, D is TRBD1 (8 bases). Trimming left V 3 bases short and J 5 bases short, with 20 bases between. Looked up from germline, CDR1 is SGHDT and CDR2 is YYEEEE. The CDR3 consists of 16 residues. CDR3 loop: CASSYPNDRGGETQYF. CDR3 in DNA: TGTGCCAGCAGCTATCCCAATGACAGGGGAGGGGAGACCCAGTACTTC.

The chain is built from TRBV7-3 and TRBJ1-2, with TRBD1 as a possible D gene (6 bases). Looked up from germline, CDR1 is SGHTA and CDR2 is FQGTGA. CDR3 length equals 14 residues. The V gene lost 5 bases and the J gene lost 7 bases, with 17 bases spanning the gap. The DNA for the CDR3 is TGTGCCAGCAGCCTAAGCCAGGGAGGGGGTGGCTACACCTTC. Translating gives CASSLSQGGGGYTF.

The genes are TRBV10-3 and TRBJ2-3; the match to TRBD1 covers 8 bases. The CDR3 contains 14 residues. V lost 5 bases and J lost 3; bases outside the gene matches: 4. Looked up from germline, CDR1 is ENHRY and CDR2 is SYGVKD. CDR3 nucleotide sequence: TGTGCCATCAGTTACAGACAGGGGACAGATACGCAGTATTTT. Protein product: CAISYRQGTDTQYF.

The chain employs TRBV4-2 and TRBJ2-3; the D is unclear. The length of the CDR3 is 11 residues. The V gene lost 3 bases and the J gene lost 6 bases, with 4 bases spanning the gap. Germline loops: CDR1 LGHNA, CDR2 YNFKEQ. The CDR3 bases are TGTGCCAGCAGCCAGGGGGATACGCAGTATTTT. Amino acids: CASSQGDTQYF.

V gene TRBV3-1 (or the pseudogene TRBV3-2) combines with J gene TRBJ1-1; D gene unclear. CDR3 length: 13 amino acids. CDR1 and CDR2 (germline): LGHDT, YNNKEL (reference sequence). V dropped 8 bases and J dropped 4 bases, with 14 bases sitting between them. The DNA for the CDR3 is TGTGCCAGCTCTGACACGATAGGCACTGAAGCTTTCTTT. It codes for CASSDTIGTEAFF.

This chain links TRBV7-6 with TRBJ1-1, with TRBD1 as a possible D gene (6 bases). Germline CDR1 SGHVS, CDR2 FNYEAQ. The V gene lost 5 bases and the J gene lost 5 bases, with 15 bases spanning the gap. This CDR3 region has 14 residues. The CDR3 DNA is TGTGCCAGCAGCCGACAGGAGGGATTTACTGAAGCTTTCTTT. It encodes CASSRQEGFTEAFF.

This clone has a single count. This chain links TRBV19 with TRBJ2-4; tentative D call: TRBD2 (5 bases). Trimming pared 5 bases from V and 4 bases from J, leaving 18 bases between. The CDR3 has 16 amino acids. CDR1 LNHDA and CDR2 SQIVND come from the germline V gene (reference sequence). The CDR3 spells CASSSPARESKNIQYF. DNA for the CDR3: TGTGCCAGTAGTTCCCCGGCTAGGGAGAGTAAAAACATTCAGTACTTC.

This CDR3 is CASSPLVGGQETQYF. The CDR3 DNA reads TGTGCCAGCTCACCACTGGTCGGGGGGCAAGAGACCCAGTACTTC. The V gene is TRBV18, the J gene TRBJ2-5; 7 bases fit TRBD2. The CDR3 covers 15 residues. The J segment lost 2 bases and the V segment lost 1 base, leaving 4 bases of the junction unmatched. Germline lookup yields CDR1 KGHSH and CDR2 LQKENI.

The J gene is TRBJ1-1, the V gene TRBV6-2 or TRBV6-3; possible D gene TRBD1, 6 bases. Trimming took off 2 bases at V and 5 bases at J, with 18 bases between the two ends. There are 16 residues in the CDR3. Germline assignment: CDR1 MNHEY and CDR2 SVGEGT. CDR3 sequence: CASSYPTGAAGTEAFF. The CDR3 DNA reads as TGTGCCAGCAGTTACCCGACGGGGGCCGCGGGAACTGAAGCTTTCTTT.

The chain couples TRBV7-6 to TRBJ1-1; D may be TRBD1 (6 bases). CDR1 is SGHVS, CDR2 FNYEAQ, per germline. The CDR3 runs 15 residues. Trimming shortened V by 1 base and J by 4 bases, and 13 bases separated the two germline ends. CDR3 amino acids: CASSLGGAWGTEAFF. CDR3 sequence (DNA): TGTGCCAGCAGCTTAGGGGGGGCGTGGGGCACTGAAGCTTTCTTT.